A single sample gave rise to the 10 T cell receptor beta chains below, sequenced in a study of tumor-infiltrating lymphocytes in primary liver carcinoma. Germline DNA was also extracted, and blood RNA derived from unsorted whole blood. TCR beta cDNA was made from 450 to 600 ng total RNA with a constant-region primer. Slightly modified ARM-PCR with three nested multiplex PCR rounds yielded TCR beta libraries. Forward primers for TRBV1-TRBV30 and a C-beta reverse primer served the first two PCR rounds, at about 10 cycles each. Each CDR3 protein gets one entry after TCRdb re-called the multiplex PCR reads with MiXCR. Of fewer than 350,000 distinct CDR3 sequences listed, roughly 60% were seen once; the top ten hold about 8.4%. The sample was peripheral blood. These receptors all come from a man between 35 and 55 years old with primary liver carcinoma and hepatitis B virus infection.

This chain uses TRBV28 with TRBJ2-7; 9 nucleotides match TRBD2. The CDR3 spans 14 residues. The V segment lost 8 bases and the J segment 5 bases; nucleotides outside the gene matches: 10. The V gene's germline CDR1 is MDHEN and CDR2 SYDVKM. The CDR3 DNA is TGTGCCAGCGGAGAGTTAGCGGGAGACCACGAGCAGTACTTC. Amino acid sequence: CASGELAGDHEQYF.

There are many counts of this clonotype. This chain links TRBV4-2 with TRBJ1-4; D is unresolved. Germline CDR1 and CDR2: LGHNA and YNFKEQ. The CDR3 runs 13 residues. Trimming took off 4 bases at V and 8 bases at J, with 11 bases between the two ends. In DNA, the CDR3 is TGTGCCAGCAGCCGGTCGGGTCAGGAAAAACTGTTTTTT. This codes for CASSRSGQEKLFF.

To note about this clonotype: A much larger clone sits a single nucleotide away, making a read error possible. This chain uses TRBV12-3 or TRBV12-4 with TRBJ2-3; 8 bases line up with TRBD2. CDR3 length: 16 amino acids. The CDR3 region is CASSLGLGGPTVTQYF. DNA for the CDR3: TGTGCCAGCAGTCTGGGACTAGGGGGGCCCACAGTTACGCAGTATTTT.

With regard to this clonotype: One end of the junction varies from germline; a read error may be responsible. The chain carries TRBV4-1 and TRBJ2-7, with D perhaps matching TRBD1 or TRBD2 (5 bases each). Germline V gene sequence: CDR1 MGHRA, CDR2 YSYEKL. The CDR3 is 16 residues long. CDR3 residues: CASSQPNRGYSREQRF. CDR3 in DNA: TGCGCCAGCAGCCAACCGAATCGGGGCTACAGTCGCGAGCAGCGCTTC.

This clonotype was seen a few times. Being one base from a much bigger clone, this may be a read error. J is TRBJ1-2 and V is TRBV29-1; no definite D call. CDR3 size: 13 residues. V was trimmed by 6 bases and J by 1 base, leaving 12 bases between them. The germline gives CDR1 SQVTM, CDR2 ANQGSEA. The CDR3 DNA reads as TGCAGCGTGACAACTGAACGTAACTATGGCTACACCTTC. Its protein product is CSVTTERNYGYTF.

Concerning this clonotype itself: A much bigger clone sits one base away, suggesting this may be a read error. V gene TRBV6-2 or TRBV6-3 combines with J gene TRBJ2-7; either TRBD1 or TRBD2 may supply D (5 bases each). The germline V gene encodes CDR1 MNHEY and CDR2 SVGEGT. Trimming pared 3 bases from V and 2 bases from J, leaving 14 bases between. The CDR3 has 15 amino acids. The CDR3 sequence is CASSYLERGAYEQYF. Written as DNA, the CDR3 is TGTGCCAGCAGTTATCTAGAGCGAGGGGCCTACGAGCAGTACTTC.

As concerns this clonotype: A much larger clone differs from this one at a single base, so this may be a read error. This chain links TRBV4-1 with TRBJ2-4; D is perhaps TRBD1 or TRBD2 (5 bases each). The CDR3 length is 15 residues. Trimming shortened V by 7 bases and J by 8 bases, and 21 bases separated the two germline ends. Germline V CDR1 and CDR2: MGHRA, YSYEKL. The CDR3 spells CASNPSPGAGDIQYF. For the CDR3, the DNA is TGCGCCAGCAACCCCTCCCCCGGGGCCGGAGACATTCAGTACTTC.

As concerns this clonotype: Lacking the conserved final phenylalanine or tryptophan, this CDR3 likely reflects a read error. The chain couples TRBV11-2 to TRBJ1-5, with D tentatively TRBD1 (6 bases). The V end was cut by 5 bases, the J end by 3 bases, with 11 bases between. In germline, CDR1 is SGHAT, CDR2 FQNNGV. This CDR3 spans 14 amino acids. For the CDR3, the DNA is TGTGCCAGCAGCCCGGACAGTTACAATCAGCCCCAGCATTCT. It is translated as CASSPDSYNQPQHS.

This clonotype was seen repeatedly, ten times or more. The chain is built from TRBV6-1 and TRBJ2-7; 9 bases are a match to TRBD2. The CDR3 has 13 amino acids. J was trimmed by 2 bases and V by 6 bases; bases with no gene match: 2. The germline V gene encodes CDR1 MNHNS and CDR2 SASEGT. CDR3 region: CASRIAGAYEQYF. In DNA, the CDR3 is TGTGCCAGCAGAATAGCGGGGGCCTACGAGCAGTACTTC.

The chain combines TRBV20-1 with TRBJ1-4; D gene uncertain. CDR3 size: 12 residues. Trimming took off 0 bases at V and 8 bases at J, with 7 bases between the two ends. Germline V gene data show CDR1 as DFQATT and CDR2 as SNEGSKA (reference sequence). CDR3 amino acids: CSARDYSEKLFF. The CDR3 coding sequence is TGCAGTGCTAGAGATTATTCCGAAAAACTGTTTTTT.